The entry below describes one T cell receptor (beta chain). The data are from a study of memory CD4+ T cells and cytomegalovirus serostatus. Across the study: Healthy Belgian adult donors included about nine CMV-positive and some 25 CMV-negative people.

Authors' data handling: After removing out-of-frame reads, 2 million to 2.5 million distinct TCRbeta sequences remained. Method: immunoSEQ multiplex PCR; TCRdb's copy keeps in-frame clones and lacks some. The V and J calls and the clone size are those of that table, but D and trimming were determined from the DNA. The table lists 50,000 to 60,000 clones, around 83% of them singletons. Single viable CD3+CD4+CD8-CD45RO+ cells were sorted as the memory CD4+ T cells. Donors' CMV status reflects serum IgG against pp150, pp28, p38, p52. Trimming stripped 4 bases from V and 0 bases from J, with 2 bases between. The CDR3 has 12 residues. The germline CDR1 and CDR2 sequences are SEHNR and FQNEAQ (reference sequence).

The sample was memory CD4+ T cells from blood. This receptor was obtained from an adult in good health and CMV-seropositive. The rearrangement joins TRBV7-9 to TRBJ2-3; no reliable D call. The CDR3 coding sequence is TGTGCCAGCAGCTCTAGCACAGATACGCAGTATTTT. It codes for CASSSSTDTQYF.